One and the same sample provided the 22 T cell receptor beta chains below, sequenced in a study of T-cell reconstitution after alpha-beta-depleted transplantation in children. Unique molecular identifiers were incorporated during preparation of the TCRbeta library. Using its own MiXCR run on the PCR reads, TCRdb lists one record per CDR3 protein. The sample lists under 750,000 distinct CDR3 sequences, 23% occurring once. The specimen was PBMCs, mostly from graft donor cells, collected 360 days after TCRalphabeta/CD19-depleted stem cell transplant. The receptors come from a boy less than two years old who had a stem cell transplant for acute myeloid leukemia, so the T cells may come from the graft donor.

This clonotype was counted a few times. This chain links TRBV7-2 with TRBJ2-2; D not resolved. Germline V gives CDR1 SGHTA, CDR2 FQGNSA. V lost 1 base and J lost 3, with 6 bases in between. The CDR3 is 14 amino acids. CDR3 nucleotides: TGTGCCAGCAGCTTAGGGAGCGACACCGGGGAGCTGTTTTTT. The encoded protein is CASSLGSDTGELFF.

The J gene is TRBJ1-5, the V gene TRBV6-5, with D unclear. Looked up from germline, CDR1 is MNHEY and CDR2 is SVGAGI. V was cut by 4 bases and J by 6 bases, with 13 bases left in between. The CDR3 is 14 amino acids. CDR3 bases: TGTGCCAGCAGTTTTATCGGTCTAGGTCAGCCCCAGCATTTT. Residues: CASSFIGLGQPQHF.

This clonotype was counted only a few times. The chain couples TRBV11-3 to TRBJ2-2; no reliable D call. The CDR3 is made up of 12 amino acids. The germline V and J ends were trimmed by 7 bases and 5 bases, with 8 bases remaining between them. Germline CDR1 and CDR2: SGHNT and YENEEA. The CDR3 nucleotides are TGTGCCAGCAAGTTCGGGACCGGGGAGCTGTTTTTT. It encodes CASKFGTGELFF.

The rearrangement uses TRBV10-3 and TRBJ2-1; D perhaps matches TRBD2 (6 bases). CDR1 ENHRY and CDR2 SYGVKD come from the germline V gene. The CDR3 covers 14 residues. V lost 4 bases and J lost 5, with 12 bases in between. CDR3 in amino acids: CAISGSSGNNEQFF. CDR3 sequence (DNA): TGTGCCATCAGTGGGAGTAGCGGTAACAATGAGCAGTTCTTC.

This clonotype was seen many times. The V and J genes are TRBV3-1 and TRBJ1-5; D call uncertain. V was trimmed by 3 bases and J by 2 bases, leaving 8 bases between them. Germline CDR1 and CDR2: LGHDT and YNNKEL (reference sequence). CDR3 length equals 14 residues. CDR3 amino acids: CASSQGQGNQPQHF. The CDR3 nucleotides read TGTGCCAGCAGCCAGGGTCAGGGCAATCAGCCCCAGCATTTT.

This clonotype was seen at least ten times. The DNA for the CDR3 is TGCGCCAGCAGCGACCCTAGCGGGGCCTACAATGAGCAGTTCTTC. Translating it yields CASSDPSGAYNEQFF. V gene TRBV5-1 combines with J gene TRBJ2-1; 9 bases align to TRBD2. Germline trimming cut 4 bases from V and 2 bases from J; bases unmatched to any gene: 4. The CDR3 runs to 15 residues. Germline-derived CDR1 and CDR2 are SGHRS and YFSETQ.

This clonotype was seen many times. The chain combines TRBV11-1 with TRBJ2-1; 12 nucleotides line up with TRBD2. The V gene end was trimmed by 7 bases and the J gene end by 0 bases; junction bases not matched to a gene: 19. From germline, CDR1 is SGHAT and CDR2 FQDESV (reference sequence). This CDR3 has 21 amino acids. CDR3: CASNHGPDWTSGASSYNEQFF. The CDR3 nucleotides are TGTGCCAGCAACCACGGGCCGGATTGGACTAGCGGGGCCAGCTCCTACAATGAGCAGTTCTTC.

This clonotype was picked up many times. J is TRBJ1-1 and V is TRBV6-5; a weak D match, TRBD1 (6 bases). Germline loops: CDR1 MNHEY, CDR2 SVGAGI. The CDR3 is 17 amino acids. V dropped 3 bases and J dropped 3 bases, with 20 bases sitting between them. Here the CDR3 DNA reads TGTGCCAGCAGTTATTCCCTTCGATACAGGGACTACACTGAAGCTTTCTTT. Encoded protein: CASSYSLRYRDYTEAFF.

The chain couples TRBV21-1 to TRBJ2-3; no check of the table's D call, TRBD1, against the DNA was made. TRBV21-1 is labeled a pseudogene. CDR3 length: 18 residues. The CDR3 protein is CASSKGPGGAPVTDTQYF. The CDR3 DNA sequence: TGTGCCAGCAGCAAAGGCCCTGGGGGGGCACCGGTAACAGATACGCAGTATTTT.

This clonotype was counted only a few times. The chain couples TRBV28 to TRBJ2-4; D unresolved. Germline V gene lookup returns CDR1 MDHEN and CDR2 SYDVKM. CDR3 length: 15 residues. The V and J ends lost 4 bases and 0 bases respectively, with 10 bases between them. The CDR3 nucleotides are TGTGCCAGCAGTTCGAAAGTTGGAGCCAAAAACATTCAGTACTTC. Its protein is CASSSKVGAKNIQYF.

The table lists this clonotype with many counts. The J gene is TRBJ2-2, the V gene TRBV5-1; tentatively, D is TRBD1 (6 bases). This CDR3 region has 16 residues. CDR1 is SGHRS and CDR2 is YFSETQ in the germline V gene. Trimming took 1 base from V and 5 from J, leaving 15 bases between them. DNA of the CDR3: TGCGCCAGCAGCTTGAACCAGGGGCATAGGACCGGGGAGCTGTTTTTT. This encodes CASSLNQGHRTGELFF.

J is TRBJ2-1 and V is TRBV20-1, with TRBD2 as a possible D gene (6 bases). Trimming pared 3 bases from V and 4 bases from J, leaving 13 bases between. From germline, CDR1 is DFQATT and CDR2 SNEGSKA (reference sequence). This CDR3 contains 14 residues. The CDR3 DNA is TGCAGTGCTAGGGGGGACTCGTTATACAATGAGCAGTTCTTC. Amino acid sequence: CSARGDSLYNEQFF.

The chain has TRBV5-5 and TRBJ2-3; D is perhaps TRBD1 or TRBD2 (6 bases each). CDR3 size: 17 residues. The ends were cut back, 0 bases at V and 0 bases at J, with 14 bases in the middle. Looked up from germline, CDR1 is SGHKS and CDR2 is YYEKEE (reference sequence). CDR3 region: CASSLEGGESSTDTQYF. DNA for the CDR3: TGTGCCAGCAGCTTGGAGGGGGGCGAAAGTAGCACAGATACGCAGTATTTT. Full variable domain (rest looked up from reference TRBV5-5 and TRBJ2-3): DAGVTQSPTHLIKTRGQQVTLRCSPISGHKSVSWYQQVLGQGPQFIFQYYEKEERGRGNFPDRFSARQFPNYSSELNVNALLLGDSALYLCASSLEGGESSTDTQYFGPGTRLTVL.

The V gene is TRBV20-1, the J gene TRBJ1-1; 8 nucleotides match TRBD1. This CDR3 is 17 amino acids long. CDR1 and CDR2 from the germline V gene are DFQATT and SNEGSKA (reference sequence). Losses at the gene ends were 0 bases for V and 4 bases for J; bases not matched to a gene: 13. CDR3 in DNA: TGCAGTGCTAGAGATCCGGCTTTGGGACAGGCATCCACTGAAGCTTTCTTT. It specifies CSARDPALGQASTEAFF.

The CDR3 DNA is TGTGCCAGCACCCCCGGGGGGACTAACTATGGCTACACCTTC. Its protein is CASTPGGTNYGYTF. This rearrangement joins TRBV7-9 to TRBJ1-2, with D maybe TRBD1 (5 bases). The germline CDR1 and CDR2 sequences are SEHNR and FQNEAQ (reference sequence). The CDR3 has 14 amino acids. The germline V and J ends were trimmed by 7 bases and 0 bases, with 12 bases remaining between them.

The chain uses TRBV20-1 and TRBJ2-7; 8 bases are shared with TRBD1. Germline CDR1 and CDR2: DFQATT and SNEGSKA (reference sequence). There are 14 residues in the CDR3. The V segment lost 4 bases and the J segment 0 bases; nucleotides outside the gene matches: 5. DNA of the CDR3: TGCAGTGCTATCACACAGGGGGGCTCCTACGAGCAGTACTTC. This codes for CSAITQGGSYEQYF.

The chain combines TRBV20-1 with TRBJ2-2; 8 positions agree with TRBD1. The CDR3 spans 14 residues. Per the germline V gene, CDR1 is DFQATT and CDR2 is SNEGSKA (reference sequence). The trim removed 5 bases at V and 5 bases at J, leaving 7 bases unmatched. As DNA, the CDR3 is TGCAGTGCTGTCCTACAGGGGGGAACCGGGGAGCTGTTTTTT. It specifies CSAVLQGGTGELFF.

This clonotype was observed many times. Here the CDR3 reads CASSLAIGGAEADTQYF. DNA of the CDR3: TGCGCCAGCAGCTTGGCTATCGGGGGGGCCGAAGCAGATACGCAGTATTTT. This chain links TRBV5-1 with TRBJ2-3; the match to TRBD2 covers 8 bases. The CDR3 contains 17 residues. Trimming cost V 0 bases and J 4 bases; bases outside gene matches: 10. In germline, CDR1 is SGHRS, CDR2 YFSETQ. Complete variable domain (other parts from reference TRBV5-1 and TRBJ2-3): KAGVTQTPRYLIKTRGQQVTLSCSPISGHRSVSWYQQTPGQGLQFLFEYFSETQRNKGNFPGRFSGRQFSNSRSEMNVSTLELGDSALYLCASSLAIGGAEADTQYFGPGTRLTVL.

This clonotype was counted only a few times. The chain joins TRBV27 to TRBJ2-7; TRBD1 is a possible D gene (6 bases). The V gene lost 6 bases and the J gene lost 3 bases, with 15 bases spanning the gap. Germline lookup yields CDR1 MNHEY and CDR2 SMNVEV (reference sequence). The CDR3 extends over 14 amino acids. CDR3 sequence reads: CASSPVAQGYEQYV. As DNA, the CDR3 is TGTGCCAGCAGCCCAGTCGCACAGGGCTACGAGCAGTACGTC.

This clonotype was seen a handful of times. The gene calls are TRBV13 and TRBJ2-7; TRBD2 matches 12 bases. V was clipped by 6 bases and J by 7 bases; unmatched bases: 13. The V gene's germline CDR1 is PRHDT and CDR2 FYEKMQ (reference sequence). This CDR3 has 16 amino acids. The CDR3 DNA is TGTGCCAGCAGTTCCGGACTAGCGGGGAAGGAGAGGGAGCAGTACTTC. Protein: CASSSGLAGKEREQYF.

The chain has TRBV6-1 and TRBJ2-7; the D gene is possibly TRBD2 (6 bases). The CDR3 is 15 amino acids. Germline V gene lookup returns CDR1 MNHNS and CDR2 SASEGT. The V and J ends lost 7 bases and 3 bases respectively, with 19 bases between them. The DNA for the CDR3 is TGTGCCAGCACCCCGACTAGAAAGACCCTCTACGAGCAGTACTTC. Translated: CASTPTRKTLYEQYF.

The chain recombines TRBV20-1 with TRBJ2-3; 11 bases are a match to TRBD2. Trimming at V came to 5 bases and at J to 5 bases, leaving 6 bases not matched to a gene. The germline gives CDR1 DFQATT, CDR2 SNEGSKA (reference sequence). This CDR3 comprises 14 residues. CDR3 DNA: TGCAGTGCTCCGACTAGCGGGGTCAGAGATACGCAGTATTTT. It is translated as CSAPTSGVRDTQYF.